The rows below give T cell receptor beta chains drawn from one sample of a study of graft-versus-host responses after intestinal transplantation. The data were produced by immunoSEQ multiplex PCR, yet TCRdb's version contains in-frame clones alone and is incomplete. The table has fewer than 9,500 clones, 25% to 40% seen once; the top ten hold 3% to 3.5%. Sequencing used alloreactive CD8+ T cells from a mixed lymphocyte reaction culture, obtained before transplantation. The receptors come from a human patient who was an organ donor for intestinal transplantation. Both conserved end residues are trimmed from each CDR3.

J gene	V gene	CDR3 protein
TRBJ1-2	TRBV4-3	ASSQDPGSGYGYT
TRBJ2-7	TRBV5-5	ASSQESGSSYEQY
TRBJ2-7	TRBV9	ASSGQNYEQY
TRBJ2-3	TRBV6-4	ASSPGTSGCFSPDTQY
TRBJ1-1	TRBV13	ASNYDRGGTEAF
TRBJ2-5	TRBV15	ATSRGGSQETQY
TRBJ2-7	TRBV19	ASSQPQLSYEQY
TRBJ1-1	TRBV11-2	ASRSPGAF
TRBJ1-5	TRBV4-1	ASSHGQKQPQH
TRBJ1-5	TRBV30	AWSGGWRKKGPQH
TRBJ1-6	TRBV5-1	ASSLDPGGNSPLH
TRBJ2-7	TRBV11-3	ASSRRSLGIYEQY
TRBJ2-2	TRBV4-3	ASSQEISGTGELF
TRBJ1-5	TRBV13	ASSYQFQPQH
TRBJ2-7	TRBV14	ASSQTGGGYEQY
TRBJ2-1	TRBV5-4	ASSSTGPYNEQF
TRBJ1-2	TRBV11-3	ASSFRGQGGGYT
TRBJ2-3	TRBV29-1	SVLAGAASTDTQY
TRBJ1-1	TRBV10-3	AIRTRGPAF
TRBJ2-7	TRBV27	ATRLAGGLSSYEQY
TRBJ1-3	TRBV19	AASLATPGNTIY
TRBJ1-3	TRBV27	ASSSGQDWGLSGNTIY
TRBJ2-1	TRBV2	ASSEWSGDEQF
TRBJ1-2	TRBV2	ASSPRTGRASGYGYT
TRBJ2-3	TRBV9	ASSVDGLAGGFDTQY
TRBJ2-3	TRBV6-4	ASSPTSGSGADTQY
TRBJ1-2	TRBV6-1	ASSWGQNYYGYT
TRBJ2-1	TRBV6-4	ASSDSAGGQGEQF
TRBJ2-2	TRBV12-5	ASGSNPAGGVTGELF
TRBJ1-2	TRBV7-2	ASSLVEGQNYGYT
TRBJ2-4	TRBV7-9	ASSFSWRNLAKNIQY
TRBJ2-5	TRBV13	ASSLAASGLGWETQY
TRBJ2-1	TRBV27	ASQGVAEYNEQF
TRBJ2-1	TRBV27	ASKRQGVNEQF
TRBJ2-7	TRBV4-1	ASSQELQGYEQY
TRBJ1-1	TRBV5-4	ASSLWTDNTEAF
TRBJ2-2	TRBV9	ASSADTGELF
TRBJ2-7	TRBV4-1	ASSPGTGGYEQY
TRBJ1-4	TRBV25-1	ASRGLSSEKLF
TRBJ2-7	TRBV11-2	ASSPLNYEQY
TRBJ2-7	TRBV29-1	SVEVLRSATYEQY
TRBJ1-1	TRBV19	ASMSGGIIEAF
TRBJ2-7	TRBV7-9	ASSPSGDAPYEQY
TRBJ2-3	TRBV4-1	ASSQLPLGTSGRAIDTQY
TRBJ1-1	TRBV7-9	ASSEYGQGQAF
TRBJ2-7	TRBV5-1	ASRRGQDEY
TRBJ2-5	TRBV4-1	ASSQRGPGEGETQY
TRBJ2-7	TRBV5-4	ASSLIAAYEQY
TRBJ2-7	TRBV6-1	ASSRQGGSYEQY
TRBJ2-7	TRBV27	ASSLGTAYEQY
TRBJ2-1	TRBV27	ASSSGGWYNEQF
TRBJ1-2	TRBV5-1	ASSIVGVYGYT